This TCR beta chain came from a study of T cell responses to AZD1222 COVID-19 vaccine. In the case of this clone: Its antigen is unknown.

Findings and limits, study-wide: Most donors were white British and more were female, and clonal diversity was possibly underestimated. Just a handful of AZD1222 recipients were seropositive at baseline. Repertoire sampling happened only post peak T cell response. Following two doses of AZD1222, Spike-specific TCR breadth and depth rose.

Using immunoSEQ multiplex PCR, the repertoire was profiled, and TCRdb retains in-frame clones only, with some absent. The sample contains around 150,000 clones, less than 95% of which appear only once. The V end was cut by 5 bases, the J end by 6 bases, with 16 bases between. Per germline, CDR1 LGHNA and CDR2 YNFKEQ. The CDR3 has 15 residues. Material: peripheral blood, obtained on day 0 of AZD1222 vaccination. The receptor comes from an adult in good health. The chain employs TRBV4-2 and TRBJ2-2; D is unclear. In DNA, the CDR3 is TGTGCCAGCAGCGACGGTGAATCTTTTTCCGGGGAGCTGTTTTTT. Residues: CASSDGESFSGELFF.